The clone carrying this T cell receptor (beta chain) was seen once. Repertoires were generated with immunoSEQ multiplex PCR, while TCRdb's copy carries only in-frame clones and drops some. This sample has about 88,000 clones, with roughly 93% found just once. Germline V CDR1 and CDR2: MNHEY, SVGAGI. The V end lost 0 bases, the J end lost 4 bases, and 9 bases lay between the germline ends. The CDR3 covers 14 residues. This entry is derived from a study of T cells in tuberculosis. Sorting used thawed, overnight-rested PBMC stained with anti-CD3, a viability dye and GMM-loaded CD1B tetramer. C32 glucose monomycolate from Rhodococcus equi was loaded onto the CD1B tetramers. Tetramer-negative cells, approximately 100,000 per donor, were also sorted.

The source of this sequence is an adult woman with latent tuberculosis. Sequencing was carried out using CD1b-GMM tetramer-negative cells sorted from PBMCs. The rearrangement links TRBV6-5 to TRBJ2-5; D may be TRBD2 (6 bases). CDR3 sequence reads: CASSYSGGRETQYF. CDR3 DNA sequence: TGTGCCAGCAGTTACTCGGGGGGACGAGAGACCCAGTACTTC.